These T cell receptor beta chains were read from a single sample in a study of CD8+CD57+ T cells in acquired aplastic anemia. TCRdb fed the reads into MiXCR, producing one record per CDR3 protein. The repertoire holds tens of thousands of distinct CDR3 sequences, with more than 75% as singletons. The sample was sorted CD4+, CD8+, or CD8+CD57+ T cells (not recorded which) from PBMCs. The receptor source for this set is a human donor in good health, serving as a control. The CDR3 runs from the conserved cysteine through the conserved F or W. The D gene is left open where the match is weak. Rows may omit the clone size; those that give it use once, few, many or a size class.

D: TRBD1; size: .; J: TRBJ1-1; V: TRBV19; CDR3: CASSITGQGAMNTEAFF; DNA: TGTGCCAGTAGTATCACGGGACAGGGGGCCATGAACACTGAAGCTTTCTTT
D: .; size: .; J: TRBJ2-3; V: TRBV20-1; CDR3: CSARDPRPSTDAQYF; DNA: TGCAGTGCTAGAGATCCCCGGCCCAGCACAGATGCGCAGTATTTT
D: .; size: .; J: TRBJ2-5; V: TRBV7-9; CDR3: CASSLDSSVETQYF; DNA: TGTGCCAGCAGCTTAGATTCGTCAGTAGAGACCCAGTACTTC
D: TRBD1; size: once; J: TRBJ2-3; V: TRBV5-1; CDR3: CASSSQGATDTQYF; DNA: TGCGCCAGCAGCTCACAGGGGGCCACAGATACGCAGTATTTT
D: .; size: .; J: TRBJ1-2; V: TRBV20-1; CDR3: CSATPGVYGYTF; DNA: TGCAGTGCTACTCCGGGGGTTTATGGCTACACCTTC
D: .; size: .; J: TRBJ2-5; V: TRBV12-3/TRBV12-4; CDR3: CASSRLGAETQYF; DNA: TGTGCCAGCAGCCGACTGGGGGCGGAGACCCAGTACTTC
D: .; size: .; J: TRBJ1-1; V: TRBV18; CDR3: CASSPITRNTEAFF; DNA: TGTGCCAGCTCACCGATAACTCGGAACACTGAAGCTTTCTTT
D: TRBD2; size: .; J: TRBJ2-7; V: TRBV25-1; CDR3: CASSLTGASGGGEQYF; DNA: TGTGCCAGCAGCCTAACTGGGGCTAGCGGGGGCGGTGAGCAGTACTTC
D: TRBD2; size: .; J: TRBJ2-1; V: TRBV10-3; CDR3: CATGGAYNEQFF; DNA: TGTGCCACCGGGGGGGCCTACAATGAGCAGTTCTTC
D: .; size: medium-sized; J: TRBJ2-7; V: TRBV4-3; CDR3: CASSQERAASYEQYF; DNA: TGCGCCAGCAGCCAAGAGAGAGCGGCCTCCTACGAGCAGTACTTC
D: TRBD1; size: .; J: TRBJ1-1; V: TRBV2; CDR3: CASGRDRETEAFF; DNA: TGTGCCAGTGGTAGGGACAGGGAGACTGAAGCTTTCTTT
D: TRBD1; size: .; J: TRBJ1-2; V: TRBV4-2; CDR3: CASSPGMDRPEPYGYTF; DNA: TGTGCCAGCAGCCCGGGGATGGACAGGCCCGAACCCTATGGCTACACCTTC
D: .; size: few; J: TRBJ1-2; V: TRBV29-1; CDR3: CSVDLGKGYTF; DNA: TGCAGCGTTGATTTGGGGAAAGGCTACACCTTC
D: TRBD1; size: once; J: TRBJ2-7; V: TRBV25-1; CDR3: CASSDLLQGAKGNEQYF; DNA: TGTGCCAGCAGTGACCTTCTACAGGGGGCAAAGGGTAACGAGCAGTACTTC
D: .; size: once; J: TRBJ1-5; V: TRBV19; CDR3: CASSDPRGLNQPQHF; DNA: TGTGCCAGTAGTGACCCGCGGGGGTTAAATCAGCCCCAGCATTTT
D: .; size: .; J: TRBJ2-1; V: TRBV19; CDR3: CASSVAWGVEQFF; DNA: TGTGCCAGTAGTGTCGCCTGGGGGGTTGAGCAGTTCTTC
D: .; size: .; J: TRBJ2-7; V: TRBV10-3; CDR3: CAITDGSDYEQYF; DNA: TGTGCCATCACCGACGGGAGTGACTACGAGCAGTACTTC
D: .; size: once; J: TRBJ2-3; V: TRBV2; CDR3: CASSFGVIDTQYF; DNA: TGTGCCAGCAGTTTCGGGGTTATTGATACGCAGTATTTT
D: .; size: .; J: TRBJ1-5; V: TRBV4-2; CDR3: CASSQEVSKGNQPQHF; DNA: TGTGCCAGCAGCCAAGAAGTGTCTAAGGGCAATCAGCCCCAGCATTTT
D: TRBD2; size: .; J: TRBJ2-5; V: TRBV29-1; CDR3: CSGGLAGGETQYF; DNA: TGCAGCGGCGGACTAGCGGGGGGAGAGACCCAGTACTTC
D: TRBD1; size: .; J: TRBJ1-4; V: TRBV2; CDR3: CASRGTGVSTNEKLFF; DNA: TGTGCCAGCAGGGGGACAGGGGTATCAACTAATGAAAAACTGTTTTTT
D: TRBD1; size: .; J: TRBJ1-3; V: TRBV19; CDR3: CASSVRTGYRNTIYF; DNA: TGTGCCAGTAGTGTCCGGACAGGGTATCGGAACACCATATATTTT
D: .; size: .; J: TRBJ2-3; V: TRBV13; CDR3: CASSLRSTQYF; DNA: TGTGCCAGCAGCCTCCGTTCTACGCAGTATTTT
D: .; size: .; J: TRBJ1-3; V: TRBV10-3; CDR3: CAISGPSLSGNTIYF; DNA: TGTGCCATCAGTGGGCCATCTCTCTCTGGAAACACCATATATTTT
D: .; size: .; J: TRBJ2-1; V: TRBV7-8; CDR3: CASSFQGGNEQFF; DNA: TGTGCCAGCAGCTTTCAGGGGGGCAATGAGCAGTTCTTC
D: .; size: .; J: TRBJ1-2; V: TRBV20-1; CDR3: CSAEGGRGYGYTF; DNA: TGCAGTGCGGAGGGGGGCAGGGGTTATGGCTACACCTTC
D: .; size: .; J: TRBJ2-7; V: TRBV20-1; CDR3: CSARMGLSSSYEQYF; DNA: TGCAGTGCTAGAATGGGGCTATCCTCGTCCTACGAGCAGTACTTC
D: .; size: .; J: TRBJ1-1; V: TRBV20-1; CDR3: CSASGFAAGTTEAFF; DNA: TGCAGTGCTAGTGGCTTCGCCGCAGGCACCACTGAAGCTTTCTTT
D: .; size: .; J: TRBJ2-5; V: TRBV29-1; CDR3: CSVEEAGRQETQYF; DNA: TGCAGCGTTGAAGAGGCAGGGCGCCAAGAGACCCAGTACTTC
D: TRBD1; size: .; J: TRBJ1-4; V: TRBV15; CDR3: CATRLARDRGEKLFF; DNA: TGTGCCACCAGGCTAGCAAGGGACAGGGGGGAAAAACTGTTTTTT
D: TRBD1; size: .; J: TRBJ1-1; V: TRBV25-1; CDR3: CASSEYRGSDTEAFF; DNA: TGTGCCAGCAGTGAATACAGGGGGTCGGACACTGAAGCTTTCTTT
D: .; size: .; J: TRBJ2-7; V: TRBV20-1; CDR3: CSARDVREQYF; DNA: TGCAGTGCTAGAGATGTCCGCGAGCAGTACTTC
D: .; size: few; J: TRBJ1-3; V: TRBV19; CDR3: CASSGGSGNTIYF; DNA: TGTGCCAGTAGTGGGGGCTCTGGAAACACCATATATTTT
D: .; size: few; J: TRBJ1-2; V: TRBV29-1; CDR3: CSVTDDRYGYTF; DNA: TGCAGCGTTACTGACGACAGATATGGCTACACCTTC
D: .; size: medium-sized; J: TRBJ2-7; V: TRBV6-2/TRBV6-3; CDR3: CASSPHRDGYEQYF; DNA: TGTGCCAGCAGTCCTCACCGGGACGGATACGAGCAGTACTTC
D: TRBD1; size: .; J: TRBJ2-7; V: TRBV7-8; CDR3: CASSTTGQGGYEQYF; DNA: TGTGCCAGCAGCACTACCGGACAGGGTGGCTACGAGCAGTACTTC
D: .; size: .; J: TRBJ2-5; V: TRBV15; CDR3: CATSGWRETQYF; DNA: TGTGCCACCAGCGGCTGGAGAGAGACCCAGTACTTC
D: .; size: .; J: TRBJ2-7; V: TRBV2; CDR3: CASSIHHEQYF; DNA: TGTGCCAGCAGCATTCACCACGAGCAGTACTTC
D: .; size: .; J: TRBJ1-5; V: TRBV2; CDR3: CASRLQGNQPQHF; DNA: TGTGCCAGCAGGCTACAGGGCAATCAGCCCCAGCATTTT
D: .; size: .; J: TRBJ2-3; V: TRBV19; CDR3: CASGRGIDTQYF; DNA: TGTGCCAGTGGGCGGGGAATAGATACGCAGTATTTT
D: .; size: medium-sized; J: TRBJ2-1; V: TRBV29-1; CDR3: CSVHGTPWGNEQFF; DNA: TGCAGCGTCCACGGGACCCCCTGGGGCAATGAGCAGTTCTTC